This TCR beta chain was recorded in a study of OX40 agonist ivuxolimab in advanced cancers. Findings and limits, study-wide: At 0.1 to 3.0 mg/kg, CD4+ and CD8+ blood T cells expanded clonally by week 6. Averaging showed that CD8+ T cells had more expanded clones than CD4+ did.

This clone came up a few times. Antigen specificity is unknown. This table comes from immunoSEQ multiplex PCR, and its TCRdb copy is limited to in-frame clones, with some not included. The sample has about 45,000 clones; about nine tenths are singletons. The CDR3 length is 16 residues. The V gene's germline CDR1 is LGHNA and CDR2 YNFKEQ. Losses at the gene ends were 3 bases for V and 2 bases for J; bases not matched to a gene: 9. Individuals having autoimmune disease history or systemic immunosuppression were not enrolled. Blood sampling took place at baseline, cycle 4 day 1, and cycle 7 day 1. This clonotype was obtained from an adult with an advanced solid tumor such as melanoma, head and neck, liver or kidney cancer. The sequencing used CD4+ or CD8+ T cells sorted from blood, collected in a trial of the OX40 agonist ivuxolimab. The chain is built from TRBV4-2 and TRBJ2-7; 8 nucleotides agree with TRBD2. This CDR3 is CASSQEHSGTAYEQYF. The CDR3 DNA reads TGTGCCAGCAGCCAGGAACATAGCGGGACTGCCTACGAGCAGTACTTC.